The 27 T cell receptor beta chains in this list originate from one sample, sequenced in a study of blood T cell repertoires in COVID-19. Profiling relied on immunoSEQ multiplex PCR, and the TCRdb table lists in-frame clones only, not all of them. This table holds about 310,000 clones, approximately 91% found once. Source material: PBMCs or T cells enriched from blood (not recorded which). These receptors originate from a woman between 40 and 55 years old who had recovered from COVID-19.

The rearrangement joins TRBV6-5 to TRBJ1-1; 10 nucleotides align to TRBD1. Germline CDR1 MNHEY, CDR2 SVGAGI. CDR3 size: 15 residues. Trimming cost V 4 bases and J 0 bases; bases outside gene matches: 2. The CDR3: CASSWGQGLNTEAFF. CDR3 DNA: TGTGCCAGCAGTTGGGGACAGGGGTTGAACACTGAAGCTTTCTTT.

V is TRBV4-3 and J is TRBJ2-5; D may be TRBD2 (5 bases). This CDR3 has 15 residues. Trimming left V 4 bases short and J 2 bases short, with 14 bases between. Germline CDR1 LGHNA, CDR2 YSLEER. CDR3: CASSPRVSFQETQYF. The CDR3 nucleotides read TGCGCCAGCAGCCCGAGGGTCAGCTTTCAAGAGACCCAGTACTTC.

CDR3 residues: CASSGGGQGNFGNTIYF. CDR3 DNA sequence: TGTGCCAGCAGTGGGGGGGGACAGGGGAACTTTGGAAACACCATATATTTT. The chain is built from TRBV2 and TRBJ1-3, with 10 bases lining up with TRBD1. Looked up from germline, CDR1 is SNHLY and CDR2 is FYNNEI. The CDR3 spans 17 residues. The junction had 9 bases not matched to a gene; V was cut back by 4 bases and J by 3 bases.

This chain's CDR3 is CASSQQREDTEAFF. For the CDR3, the DNA is TGCGCCAGCAGCCAGCAGAGGGAGGACACTGAAGCTTTCTTT. The chain has TRBV4-3 and TRBJ1-1, with no clear D. Trimming took off 3 bases at V and 3 bases at J, with 11 bases between the two ends. CDR3 length: 14 amino acids. CDR1 and CDR2 (germline): LGHNA, YSLEER.

This clone was observed a single time. The chain joins TRBV7-9 to TRBJ2-2, with 7 bases lining up with TRBD1. V shed 5 bases and J 7 bases; nucleotides not matched to a gene: 4. Germline V gene sequence: CDR1 SEHNR, CDR2 FQNEAQ (reference sequence). CDR3 length: 13 amino acids. The CDR3 bases are TGTGCCAGCAGCGACTGGACAGGCGGGGAGCTGTTTTTT. Translation: CASSDWTGGELFF. Full variable domain (remainder filled in from reference TRBV7-9 and TRBJ2-2): DTGVSQNPRHKITKRGQNVTFRCDPISEHNRLYWYRQTLGQGPEFLTYFQNEAQLEKSRLLSDRFSAERPKGSFSTLEIQRTEQGDSAMYLCASSDWTGGELFFGEGSRLTVL.

The V and J genes are TRBV5-1 and TRBJ1-1, with D perhaps TRBD1 (6 bases). The CDR3 has 13 amino acids. The ends were cut back, 3 bases at V and 2 bases at J, with 8 bases in the middle. The germline V gene has CDR1 SGHRS and CDR2 YFSETQ. The CDR3 spells CASSWDTNTEAFF. DNA for the CDR3: TGCGCCAGCAGCTGGGACACTAACACTGAAGCTTTCTTT.

CDR3 residues: CASSLRNTGELFF. Here the CDR3 DNA reads TGTGCCAGCAGCTTACGGAACACCGGGGAGCTGTTTTTT. The V and J genes are TRBV11-3 and TRBJ2-2; no clear D gene. The CDR3 is made up of 13 amino acids. The V and J ends lost 2 bases and 1 base respectively, with 2 bases between them. From germline, CDR1 is SGHNT and CDR2 YENEEA.

The chain uses TRBV7-2 and TRBJ2-1, with 11 bases identical to TRBD2. This CDR3 is 16 amino acids long. V gave up 5 bases and J gave up 6 bases; unmatched junction bases: 9. Germline V gene data show CDR1 as SGHTA and CDR2 as FQGNSA. CDR3 nucleotide sequence: TGTGCCAGCAGCGTCACTCTAGCGGGAGGCGCCAATGAGCAGTTCTTC. Translation: CASSVTLAGGANEQFF.

CDR3 protein: CASSQEGHWGDEQYF. The CDR3, as DNA: TGCGCCAGCAGCCAAGAGGGCCATTGGGGCGACGAGCAGTACTTC. This rearrangement joins TRBV4-1 to TRBJ2-7, with D perhaps matching TRBD1 (5 bases). Deletions cut 0 bases from V and 5 bases from J, with 14 bases between. CDR1 and CDR2 from the germline V gene are MGHRA and YSYEKL. The CDR3 consists of 15 residues.

The CDR3 protein is CATSEAGLYEQYF. CDR3 sequence (DNA): TGTGCCACCAGTGAAGCGGGGCTCTACGAGCAGTACTTC. This rearrangement joins TRBV24-1 to TRBJ2-7; 7 bases line up with TRBD2. The trim removed 4 bases at V and 3 bases at J, leaving 2 bases unmatched. The length of the CDR3 is 13 residues. Germline CDR1 KGHDR, CDR2 SFDVKD.

This chain joins TRBV6-5 and TRBJ2-7; D is unresolved. Germline assignment: CDR1 MNHEY and CDR2 SVGAGI. Between the trimmed V and J ends, which lost 2 bases and 0 bases, there was a span of 11 bases. CDR3 length equals 15 residues. As DNA, the CDR3 is TGTGCCAGCAGTTACCGCGGCAGAGCCTCCTACGAGCAGTACTTC. Protein: CASSYRGRASYEQYF.

This clone has more than one count but fewer than ten. This chain links TRBV27 with TRBJ2-7; TRBD2 might be the D (5 bases). Germline V gene lookup returns CDR1 MNHEY and CDR2 SMNVEV (reference sequence). V shed 1 base and J shed 3 bases, with 19 bases lying between them. This CDR3 spans 17 amino acids. The CDR3 sequence: CASSLFYGESGFYEQYF. DNA for the CDR3: TGTGCCAGCAGTTTATTCTATGGGGAGTCGGGGTTCTACGAGCAGTACTTC.

The chain is built from TRBV7-2 and TRBJ2-7; 9 bases align to TRBD2. V shed 4 bases and J 5 bases; nucleotides not matched to a gene: 12. Germline-derived CDR1 and CDR2 are SGHTA and FQGNSA. CDR3 length: 16 residues. The CDR3 reads CASSSLTASGNHEQYF. DNA of the CDR3: TGTGCCAGCAGCTCCTTAACCGCTAGCGGGAACCACGAGCAGTACTTC.

The chain uses TRBV12-3 or TRBV12-4 and TRBJ2-5; D is unclear. V was clipped by 6 bases and J by 1 base, with 6 bases between them. CDR3 length: 12 amino acids. CDR3 in DNA: TGTGCCAGCAGGAGAAGCCAAGAGACCCAGTACTTC. It codes for CASRRSQETQYF.

The chain carries TRBV19 and TRBJ2-7; TRBD2 matches 7 bases. This CDR3 comprises 14 residues. After removal of 3 bases from V and 4 bases from J, the junction contained 6 bases not matched to a gene. Germline V gene lookup returns CDR1 LNHDA and CDR2 SQIVND (reference sequence). CDR3 DNA: TGTGCCAGTAGTATGGGGGGGAAGTCTTACGAGCAGTACTTC. Amino acids: CASSMGGKSYEQYF.

The chain is built from TRBV7-9 and TRBJ2-3, with a weak D call TRBD2 (5 bases). Between the trimmed V and J ends, which lost 5 bases and 3 bases, there was a span of 21 bases. CDR3 length equals 17 residues. The germline gives CDR1 SEHNR, CDR2 FQNEAQ (reference sequence). Here the CDR3 reads CASSPQRVGHGTDTQYF. The CDR3 DNA reads TGTGCCAGCAGCCCTCAGAGGGTGGGCCACGGAACAGATACGCAGTATTTT.

The chain is built from TRBV19 and TRBJ2-7, with D tentatively TRBD2 (6 bases). The germline V and J ends were trimmed by 3 bases and 4 bases, with 10 bases remaining between them. The length of the CDR3 is 13 residues. Germline V gene lookup returns CDR1 LNHDA and CDR2 SQIVND (reference sequence). CDR3 protein: CASSISGRYEQYF. The CDR3 nucleotides read TGTGCCAGTAGTATCAGCGGGCGGTACGAGCAGTACTTC.

This rearrangement joins TRBV6-5 to TRBJ2-7, with a tentative D call TRBD2 (6 bases). Germline V gene sequence: CDR1 MNHEY, CDR2 SVGAGI. Trimming left V 6 bases short and J 1 base short, with 13 bases between. The CDR3 length is 14 residues. In DNA form, the CDR3 reads TGTGCCAGCAGGGCGGTTGCGGGGTCCTACGAGCAGTACTTC. Protein: CASRAVAGSYEQYF.

The genes are TRBV30 and TRBJ2-4, with 7 bases identical to TRBD2. J lost 6 bases, V lost 3 bases, and 5 bases had no gene match. The germline CDR1 and CDR2 sequences are GTSNPN and SVGIG (reference sequence). The CDR3 runs 13 residues. The CDR3 region is CAWSRPGGNIQYF. DNA of the CDR3: TGTGCCTGGAGCAGGCCGGGGGGAAACATTCAGTACTTC.

This CDR3 is CAPWGLKKETQYF. CDR3 DNA: TGTGCCCCCTGGGGACTTAAAAAAGAGACCCAGTACTTC. The chain couples TRBV28 to TRBJ2-5, with a possible D match to TRBD2 (6 bases). CDR3 length: 13 residues. Looked up from germline, CDR1 is MDHEN and CDR2 is SYDVKM. Trimming left V 11 bases short and J 3 bases short, with 16 bases between.

V and J are TRBV7-2 and TRBJ2-7, with D perhaps matching TRBD2 (6 bases). CDR3 length equals 15 residues. The germline V gene encodes CDR1 SGHTA and CDR2 FQGNSA. Trimming shortened V by 3 bases and J by 7 bases, and 19 bases separated the two germline ends. In nucleotides, the CDR3 is TGTGCCAGCAGCTTTAACGGGAGATCCTACGGGGAGCAGTACTTC. Translated, it gives CASSFNGRSYGEQYF.

The rearrangement links TRBV7-9 to TRBJ2-1; tentative D call: TRBD2 (6 bases). Germline CDR1 SEHNR, CDR2 FQNEAQ (reference sequence). V lost 8 bases to trimming and J lost 0 bases, with 14 bases between them. The CDR3 contains 15 residues. CDR3 coding DNA: TGTGCCAGCCGCAACGGCGGGGTCTCCTACAATGAGCAGTTCTTC. As protein: CASRNGGVSYNEQFF. The full variable domain, in which reference TRBV7-9 and TRBJ2-1 provide the parts outside the CDR3, is DTGVSQNPRHKITKRGQNVTFRCDPISEHNRLYWYRQTLGQGPEFLTYFQNEAQLEKSRLLSDRFSAERPKGSFSTLEIQRTEQGDSAMYLCASRNGGVSYNEQFFGPGTRLTVL.

The rearrangement links TRBV27 to TRBJ2-7; 10 bases map to TRBD2. CDR3 length: 15 residues. The germline V gene encodes CDR1 MNHEY and CDR2 SMNVEV (reference sequence). V lost 1 base to trimming and J lost 4 bases; unmatched junction nucleotides: 4. The CDR3 DNA is TGTGCCAGCAGTTTATTAGCGGGAGGAAAGTACGAGCAGTACTTC. It specifies CASSLLAGGKYEQYF.

J is TRBJ2-5 and V is TRBV30, with unresolved D. Between the trimmed V and J ends, which lost 1 base and 3 bases, there was a span of 12 bases. Germline CDR1 is GTSNPN and CDR2 is SVGIG (reference sequence). This CDR3 is 14 amino acids long. CDR3 region: CAWSARSQKETQYF. CDR3 nucleotide sequence: TGTGCCTGGAGTGCGAGGAGTCAGAAAGAGACCCAGTACTTC.

In its sample, this clone was seen a few times. The gene calls are TRBV10-3 and TRBJ2-4, with 12 bases aligning to TRBD1. Germline trimming cut 5 bases from V and 12 bases from J; bases unmatched to any gene: 5. CDR3 length equals 13 residues. Germline assignment: CDR1 ENHRY and CDR2 SYGVKD. The CDR3 coding sequence is TGTGCCATCAGTTCCGGGACAGGGGGCTCTCAGTACTTC. Its translation: CAISSGTGGSQYF.

The chain combines TRBV7-3 with TRBJ1-6, with 10 bases identical to TRBD1. The CDR3 contains 16 residues. Germline CDR1 reads SGHTA; CDR2 reads FQGTGA. J gave up 7 bases and V 0 bases, and 3 bases lay outside the gene matches. Here the CDR3 reads CASSLTGDRGNSPLHF. In DNA form, the CDR3 reads TGTGCCAGCAGCTTAACGGGGGACAGGGGAAATTCACCCCTCCACTTT.

The rearrangement joins TRBV29-1 to TRBJ2-5; TRBD1 is a possible D gene (6 bases). This CDR3 comprises 13 residues. V lost 4 bases and J 1 base, leaving 10 bases between the germline ends. Germline CDR1 is SQVTM and CDR2 is ANQGSEA. The CDR3 DNA reads as TGCAGCGTTGCGCAACAGGGCCAAGAGACCCAGTACTTC. It translates to CSVAQQGQETQYF.